This paragraph covers one T cell receptor (beta chain) sequence. Profiling relied on immunoSEQ multiplex PCR, and the TCRdb table lists in-frame clones only, not all of them. The sample carries about 470,000 clones, about 90% recorded once. This sample was included in a study of Ad26.COV2.S vaccination and SARS-CoV-2 variants. Study details: Into the muscle, Ad26.COV2.S was dosed once or twice, 56 days apart.

Germline lookup yields CDR1 SGHNT and CDR2 YYREEE (reference sequence). The CDR3 has 14 residues. Trimming stripped 6 bases from V and 7 bases from J, with 20 bases between. Noted treatment: some 19 received Ad26.COV2.S at low or high dose, single or two shots; 5 received placebo; per-sample allocation not given. Vaccine and placebo recipients were sampled on day 63 after the first injection. An Ad26 vector expressing Wuhan-strain SARS-CoV-2 spike constituted the vaccine. This material consisted of peripheral blood, taken in a trial of Ad26.COV2.S vaccine versus placebo. The V gene is TRBV5-4, the J gene TRBJ2-7; D tentatively fits TRBD1 or TRBD2 (5 bases each). This clonotype was obtained from a person between 18 and 65 years old who received the Ad26.COV2.S COVID-19 vaccine or a placebo. In DNA, the CDR3 is TGTGCCAGCAACGGGGCCCCGGGGATGGGGGAGCAGTACTTC. As protein: CASNGAPGMGEQYF.